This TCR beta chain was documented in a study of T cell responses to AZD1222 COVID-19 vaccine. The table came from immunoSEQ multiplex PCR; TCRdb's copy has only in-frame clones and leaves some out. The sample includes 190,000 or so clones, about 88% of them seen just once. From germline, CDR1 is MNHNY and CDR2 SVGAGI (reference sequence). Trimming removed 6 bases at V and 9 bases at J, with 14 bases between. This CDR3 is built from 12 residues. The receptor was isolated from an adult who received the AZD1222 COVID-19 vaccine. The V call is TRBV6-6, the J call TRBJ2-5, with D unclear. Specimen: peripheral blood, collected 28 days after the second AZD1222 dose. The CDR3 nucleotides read TGTGCCAGCAGCCTTGTAAGTGAGGCCCAGTACTTC. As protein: CASSLVSEAQYF.